This TCR beta chain was recovered during a study of shared T cell receptors in the human thymus. V lost 0 bases to trimming and J lost 0 bases; unmatched junction nucleotides: 5. CDR3 size: 17 residues. The germline V gene encodes CDR1 LGHNA and CDR2 YSLEER. Using immunoSEQ multiplex PCR, the repertoire was profiled, and TCRdb retains in-frame clones only, with some absent. The sample records roughly 500,000 clones, 75% to 80% being singletons. The same data also contributed to another study, on human thymus T cells. According to that study: Thymus tissue was removed during corrective cardiac surgery. Within thymic and blood repertoires, V and J gene usage appeared to be biased. Thymic TCR repertoires of unrelated people reportedly overlapped highly.

The sequenced sample was thymocytes. The TCR sequence derives from a boy in the first two years of life with a congenital heart defect. The gene calls are TRBV4-3 and TRBJ2-3, with 8 bases identical to TRBD1. The CDR3 loop reads CASSQDRQGLSTDTQYF. CDR3 in DNA: TGCGCCAGCAGCCAAGATCGACAGGGGCTGAGCACAGATACGCAGTATTTT.